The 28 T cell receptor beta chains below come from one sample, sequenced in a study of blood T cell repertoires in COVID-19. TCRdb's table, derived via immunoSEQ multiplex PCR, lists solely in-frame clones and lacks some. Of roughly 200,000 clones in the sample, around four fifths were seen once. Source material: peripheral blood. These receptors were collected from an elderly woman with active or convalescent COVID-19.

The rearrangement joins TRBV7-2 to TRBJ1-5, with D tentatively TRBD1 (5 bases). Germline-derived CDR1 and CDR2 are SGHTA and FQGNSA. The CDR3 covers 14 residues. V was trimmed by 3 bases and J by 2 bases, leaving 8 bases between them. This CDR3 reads CASSFTGGNQPQHF. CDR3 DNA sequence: TGTGCCAGCAGCTTCACAGGTGGCAATCAGCCCCAGCATTTT.

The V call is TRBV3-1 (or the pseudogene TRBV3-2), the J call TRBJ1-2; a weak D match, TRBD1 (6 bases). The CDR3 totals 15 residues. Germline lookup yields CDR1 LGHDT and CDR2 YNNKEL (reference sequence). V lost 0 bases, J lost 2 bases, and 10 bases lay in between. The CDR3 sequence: CASSQDNTGNYGYTF. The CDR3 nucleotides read TGTGCCAGCAGCCAAGATAACACAGGGAACTATGGCTACACCTTC.

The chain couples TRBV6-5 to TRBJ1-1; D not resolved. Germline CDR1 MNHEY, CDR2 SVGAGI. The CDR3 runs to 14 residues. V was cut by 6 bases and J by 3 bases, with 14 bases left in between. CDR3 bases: TGTGCCAGCAGACGCCGGGTCCAAGACACTGAAGCTTTCTTT. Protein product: CASRRRVQDTEAFF.

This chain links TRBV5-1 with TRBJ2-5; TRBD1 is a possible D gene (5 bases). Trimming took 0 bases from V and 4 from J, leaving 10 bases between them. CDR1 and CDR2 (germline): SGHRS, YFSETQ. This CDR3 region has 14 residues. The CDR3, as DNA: TGCGCCAGCAGCTTGGCAGGGTCGGGAGAGACCCAGTACTTC. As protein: CASSLAGSGETQYF.

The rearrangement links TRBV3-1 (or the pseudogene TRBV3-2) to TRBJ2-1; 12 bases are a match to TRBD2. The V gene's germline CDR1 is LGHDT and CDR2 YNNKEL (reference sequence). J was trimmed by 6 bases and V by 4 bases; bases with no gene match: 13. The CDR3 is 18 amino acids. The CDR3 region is CASSPFSLLAGGGNEQFF. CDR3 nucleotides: TGTGCCAGCAGCCCTTTTTCGTTACTAGCGGGGGGAGGCAATGAGCAGTTCTTC.

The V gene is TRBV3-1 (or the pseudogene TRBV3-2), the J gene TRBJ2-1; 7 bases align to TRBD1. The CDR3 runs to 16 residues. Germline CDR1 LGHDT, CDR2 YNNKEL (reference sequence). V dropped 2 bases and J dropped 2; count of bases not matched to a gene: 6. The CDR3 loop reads CASSQSTGVTYNEQFF. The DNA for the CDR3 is TGTGCCAGCAGCCAATCAACAGGGGTCACCTACAATGAGCAGTTCTTC.

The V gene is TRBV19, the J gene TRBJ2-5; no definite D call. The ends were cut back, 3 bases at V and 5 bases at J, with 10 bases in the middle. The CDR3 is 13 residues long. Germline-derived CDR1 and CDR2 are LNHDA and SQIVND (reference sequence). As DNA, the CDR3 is TGTGCCAGTAGTATGGCCCCGCAGGAGACCCAGTACTTC. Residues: CASSMAPQETQYF.

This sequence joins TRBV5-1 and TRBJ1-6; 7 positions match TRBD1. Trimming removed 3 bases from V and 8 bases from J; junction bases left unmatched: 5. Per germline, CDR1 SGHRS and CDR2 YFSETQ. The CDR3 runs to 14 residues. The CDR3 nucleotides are TGCGCCAGCAGCTCACGACAGGGATATTCACCCCTCCACTTT. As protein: CASSSRQGYSPLHF.

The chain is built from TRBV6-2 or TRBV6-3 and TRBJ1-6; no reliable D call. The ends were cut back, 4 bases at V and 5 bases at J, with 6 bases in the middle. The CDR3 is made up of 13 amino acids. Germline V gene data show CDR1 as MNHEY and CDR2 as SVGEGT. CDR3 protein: CASSSKHNSPLHF. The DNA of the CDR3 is TGTGCCAGCAGTTCCAAGCATAATTCACCCCTCCACTTT.

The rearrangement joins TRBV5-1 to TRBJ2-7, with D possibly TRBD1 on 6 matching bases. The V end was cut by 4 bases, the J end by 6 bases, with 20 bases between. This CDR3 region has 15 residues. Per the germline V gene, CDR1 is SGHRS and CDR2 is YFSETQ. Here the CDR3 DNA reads TGCGCCAGCAGCCCCCCCAGGACAGAATTAGGCGAGCAGTACTTC. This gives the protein CASSPPRTELGEQYF. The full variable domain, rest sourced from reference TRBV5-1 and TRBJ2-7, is KAGVTQTPRYLIKTRGQQVTLSCSPISGHRSVSWYQQTPGQGLQFLFEYFSETQRNKGNFPGRFSGRQFSNSRSEMNVSTLELGDSALYLCASSPPRTELGEQYFGPGTRLTVT.

DNA of the CDR3: TGTGCCAGCAGCCAGTCGCCGGGAGCCAACTATGGCTACACCTTC. It codes for CASSQSPGANYGYTF. This chain connects TRBV4-2 to TRBJ1-2; D is undetermined. This CDR3 has 15 amino acids. V lost 3 bases, J lost 2 bases, and 13 bases lay in between. CDR1 is LGHNA, CDR2 YNFKEQ, per germline.

The CDR3 DNA reads TGTGCCAGCAGCGTAGCTACAGGGGGCGGTGAAAAACTGTTTTTT. Protein: CASSVATGGGEKLFF. J is TRBJ1-4 and V is TRBV9, with 9 bases aligning to TRBD1. The CDR3 sequence is 15 residues long. Germline-derived CDR1 and CDR2 are SGDLS and YYNGEE. The ends lost 0 bases at V and 7 bases at J; junction bases unmatched: 4.

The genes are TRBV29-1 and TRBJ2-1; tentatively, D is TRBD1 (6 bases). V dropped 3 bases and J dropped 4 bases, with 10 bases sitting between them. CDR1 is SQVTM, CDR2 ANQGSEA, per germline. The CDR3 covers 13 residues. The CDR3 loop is CSVEQGTYNEQFF. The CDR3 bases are TGCAGCGTTGAGCAGGGGACATACAATGAGCAGTTCTTC.

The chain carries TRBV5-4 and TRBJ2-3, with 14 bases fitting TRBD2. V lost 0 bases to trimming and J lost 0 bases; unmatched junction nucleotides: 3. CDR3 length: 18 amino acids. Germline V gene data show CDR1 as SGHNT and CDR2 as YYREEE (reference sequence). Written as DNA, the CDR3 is TGTGCCAGCAGCTTGGGACTAGCGGGGGGGAAAAGCACAGATACGCAGTATTTT. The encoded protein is CASSLGLAGGKSTDTQYF.

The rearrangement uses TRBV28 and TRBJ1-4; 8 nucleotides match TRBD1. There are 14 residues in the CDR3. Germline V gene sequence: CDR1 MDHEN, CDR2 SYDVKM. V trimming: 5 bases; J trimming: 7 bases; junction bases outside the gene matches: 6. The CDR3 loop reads CASSRPGQGEKLFF. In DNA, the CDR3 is TGTGCCAGCAGTCGACCCGGACAGGGTGAAAAACTGTTTTTT.

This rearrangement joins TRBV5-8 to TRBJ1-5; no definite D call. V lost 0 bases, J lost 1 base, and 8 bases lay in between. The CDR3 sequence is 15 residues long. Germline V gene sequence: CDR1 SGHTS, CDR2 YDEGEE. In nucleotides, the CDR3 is TGTGCCAGCAGCTTGGGAGGGAGCAGCAATCAGCCCCAGCATTTT. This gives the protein CASSLGGSSNQPQHF.

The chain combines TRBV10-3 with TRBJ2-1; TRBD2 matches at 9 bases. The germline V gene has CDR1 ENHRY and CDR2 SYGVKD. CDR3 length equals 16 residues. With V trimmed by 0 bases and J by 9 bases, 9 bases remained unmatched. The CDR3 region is CAISESRGGALGEQFF. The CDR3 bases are TGTGCCATCAGTGAGTCCCGCGGGGGGGCCCTAGGTGAGCAGTTCTTC.

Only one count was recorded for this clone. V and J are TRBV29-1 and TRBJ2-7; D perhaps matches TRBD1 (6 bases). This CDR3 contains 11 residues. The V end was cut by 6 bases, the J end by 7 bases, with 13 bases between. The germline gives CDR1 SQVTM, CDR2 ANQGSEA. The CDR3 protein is CSVYRVGEQYF. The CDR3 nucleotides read TGCAGCGTCTACAGGGTGGGAGAGCAGTACTTC.

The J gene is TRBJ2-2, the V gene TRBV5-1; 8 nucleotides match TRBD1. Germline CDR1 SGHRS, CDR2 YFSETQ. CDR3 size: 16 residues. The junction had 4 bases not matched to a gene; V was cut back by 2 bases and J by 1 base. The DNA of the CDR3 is TGCGCCAGCAGCTTCACCGGGACAGGGAACACCGGGGAGCTGTTTTTT. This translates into CASSFTGTGNTGELFF.

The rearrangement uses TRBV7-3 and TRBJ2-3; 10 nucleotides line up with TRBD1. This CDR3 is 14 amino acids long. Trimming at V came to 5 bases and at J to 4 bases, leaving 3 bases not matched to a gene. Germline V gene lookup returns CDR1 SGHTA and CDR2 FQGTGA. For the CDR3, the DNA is TGTGCCAGCAGCCTGGACAGGGGGGCAGATACGCAGTATTTT. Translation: CASSLDRGADTQYF.

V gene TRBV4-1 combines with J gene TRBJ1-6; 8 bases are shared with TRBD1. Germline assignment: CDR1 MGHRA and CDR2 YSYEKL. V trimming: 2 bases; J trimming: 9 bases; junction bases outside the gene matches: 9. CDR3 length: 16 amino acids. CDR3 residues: CASSQPARGRSSPLHF. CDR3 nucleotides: TGCGCCAGCAGCCAACCCGCCAGGGGGCGAAGTTCACCCCTCCACTTT.

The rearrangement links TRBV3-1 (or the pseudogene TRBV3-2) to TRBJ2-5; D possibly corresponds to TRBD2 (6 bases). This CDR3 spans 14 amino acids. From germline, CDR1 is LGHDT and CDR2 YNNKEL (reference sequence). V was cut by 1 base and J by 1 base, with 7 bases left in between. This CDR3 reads CASSQGAGQETQYF. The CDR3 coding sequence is TGTGCCAGCAGCCAAGGAGCGGGCCAAGAGACCCAGTACTTC.

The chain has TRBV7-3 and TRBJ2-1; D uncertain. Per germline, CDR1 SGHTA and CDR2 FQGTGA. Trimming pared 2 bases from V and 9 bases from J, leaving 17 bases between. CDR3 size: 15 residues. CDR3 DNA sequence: TGTGCCAGCAGCTTACAAGCGTACGAGATCGGTGAGCAGTTCTTC. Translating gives CASSLQAYEIGEQFF.

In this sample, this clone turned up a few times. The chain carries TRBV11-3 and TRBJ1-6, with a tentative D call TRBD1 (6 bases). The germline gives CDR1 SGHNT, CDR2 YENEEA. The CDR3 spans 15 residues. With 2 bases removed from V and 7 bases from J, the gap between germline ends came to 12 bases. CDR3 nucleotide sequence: TGTGCCAGCAGCTTAACGAGGACAGCAAATTCACCCCTCCACTTT. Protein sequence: CASSLTRTANSPLHF.

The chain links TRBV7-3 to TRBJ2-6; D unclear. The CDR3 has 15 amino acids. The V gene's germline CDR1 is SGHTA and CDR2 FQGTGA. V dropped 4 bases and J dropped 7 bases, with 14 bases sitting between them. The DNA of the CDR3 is TGTGCCAGCAGCTCTCAGGCTATGAAAGCCAACGTCCTGACTTTC. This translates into CASSSQAMKANVLTF. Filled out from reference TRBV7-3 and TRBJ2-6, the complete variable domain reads GAGVSQTPSNKVTEKGKYVELRCDPISGHTALYWYRQSLGQGPEFLIYFQGTGAADDSGLPNDRFFAVRPEGSVSTLKIQRTERGDSAVYLCASSSQAMKANVLTFGAGSRLTVL.

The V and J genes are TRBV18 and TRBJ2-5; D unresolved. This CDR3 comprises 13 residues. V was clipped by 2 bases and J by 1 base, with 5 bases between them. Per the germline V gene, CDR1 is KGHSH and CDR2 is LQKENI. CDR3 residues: CASSPSLQETQYF. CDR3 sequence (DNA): TGTGCCAGCTCACCATCTCTCCAAGAGACCCAGTACTTC.

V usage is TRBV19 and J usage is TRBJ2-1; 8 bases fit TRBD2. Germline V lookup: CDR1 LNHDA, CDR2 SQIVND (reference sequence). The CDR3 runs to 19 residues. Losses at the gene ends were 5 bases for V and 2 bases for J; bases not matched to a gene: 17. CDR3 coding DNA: TGTGCCAGTAGTGCCTCGGGGCGGGGGGCACCACATCCCTACAATGAGCAGTTCTTC. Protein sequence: CASSASGRGAPHPYNEQFF.

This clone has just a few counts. CDR3 nucleotide sequence: TGTGCCAGCAGTTATTCTAGGACACTGAGGACTGAAGCTTTCTTT. Its translation: CASSYSRTLRTEAFF. The J gene is TRBJ1-1, the V gene TRBV6-5; TRBD1 is a possible D gene (5 bases). Germline loops: CDR1 MNHEY, CDR2 SVGAGI. The CDR3 is 15 amino acids. Trimming shortened V by 3 bases and J by 5 bases, and 16 bases separated the two germline ends.